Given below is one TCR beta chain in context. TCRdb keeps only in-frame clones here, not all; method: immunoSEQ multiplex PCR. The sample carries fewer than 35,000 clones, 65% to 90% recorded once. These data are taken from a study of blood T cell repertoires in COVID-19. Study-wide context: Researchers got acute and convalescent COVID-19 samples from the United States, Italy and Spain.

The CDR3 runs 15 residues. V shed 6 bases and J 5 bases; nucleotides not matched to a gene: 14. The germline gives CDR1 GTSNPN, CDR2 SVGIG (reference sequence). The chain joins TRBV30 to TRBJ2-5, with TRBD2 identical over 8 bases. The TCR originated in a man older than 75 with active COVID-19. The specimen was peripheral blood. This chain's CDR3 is CACNAGLAGGETQYF. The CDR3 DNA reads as TGTGCCTGCAACGCGGGGCTAGCGGGTGGGGAGACCCAGTACTTC.